This T cell receptor beta chain originates from a study of shared clonotypes between healthy human individuals. Overall study context: For every donor, three CD4 naive, three CD4 memory, two CD8 naive and one CD8 memory plates were used.

The CDR3 consists of 13 residues. CDR1 SGHNT and CDR2 YENEEA come from the germline V gene. Trimming removed 1 base from V and 11 bases from J, with 14 bases in between. In the authors' methods: Filtering differed because ImmunoSEQ produced junction-only sequences that carried no quality scores. The method was immunoSEQ multiplex PCR; TCRdb's version includes in-frame clones alone and lacks a portion of them. V, J and clone size were drawn from that table, and D and trimming were deduced from the DNA. The sample carries fewer than 1 million clones, 96% recorded once. Naive CD8 cells, CD45RO-negative and positively selected for CCR7, excluded terminally differentiated effector memory CD45RA+ cells.

The sequencing input was naive CD8+ T cells sorted from blood. The TCR comes from a young man in good health. The chain combines TRBV11-3 with TRBJ1-2; D is undetermined. CDR3 in DNA: TGTGCCAGCAGCTTAGTAGTTCTGGTGGGGTACACCTTC. It yields the protein CASSLVVLVGYTF.